These 19 T cell receptor beta chains share one sample of origin, sequenced in a study of blood T cell repertoires in COVID-19 (dated by TCRdb to the early 2020s). The library relied on the immunoSEQ multiplex PCR assay. As stored in TCRdb, this immuneACCESS dataset retains in-frame rearrangements with V and J assigned. A fraction of the clones does not appear; measured against another copy, unresolved V genes explain less than half of the discrepancy, and the remainder lacks a known reason. Present in this sample are 110,000 or so clones, around four fifths of which were seen just once. Roughly a fifth of the sample is taken by the ten largest. Sequenced: peripheral blood. These receptor sequences come from a woman aged 70-85 years with acute or convalescent COVID-19.

The chain combines TRBV10-3 with TRBJ2-3; 9 positions agree with TRBD2. CDR1 and CDR2 (germline): ENHRY, SYGVKD. J lost 1 base, V lost 5 bases, and 4 bases had no gene match. The length of the CDR3 is 15 residues. The CDR3 coding sequence is TGTGCCATCAGTCGGGCTAGCGGGGGCACAGATACGCAGTATTTT. It is translated as CAISRASGGTDTQYF.

V gene TRBV6-5 combines with J gene TRBJ1-2; the D is unclear. The CDR3 spans 12 residues. The V end lost 6 bases, the J end lost 8 bases, and 13 bases lay between the germline ends. From germline, CDR1 is MNHEY and CDR2 SVGAGI. The CDR3 coding sequence is TGTGCCAGCAGGCGACGGTCGGGAGGCTACACCTTC. Amino acid sequence: CASRRRSGGYTF.

The chain carries TRBV21-1 and TRBJ1-2; TRBD1 was called by the table and not checked on the DNA. TRBV21-1 is reported as a pseudogene. This CDR3 has 11 amino acids. DNA for the CDR3: TGTGCCAGCAGAACAAATGATGGCTACACCTTC. Translating gives CASRTNDGYTF.

This clone has only a few counts. The chain uses TRBV9 and TRBJ2-4; D not certain. V lost 4 bases, J lost 0 bases, and 20 bases lay in between. Germline V lookup: CDR1 SGDLS, CDR2 YYNGEE. This CDR3 is 18 amino acids long. In DNA form, the CDR3 reads TGTGCCAGCAGCCCTGGTCTAATCCCTTCCATAGCCAAAAACATTCAGTACTTC. As protein: CASSPGLIPSIAKNIQYF.

The chain has TRBV19 and TRBJ2-7, with TRBD1 matching over 7 bases. After removal of 4 bases from V and 4 bases from J, the junction contained 7 bases not matched to a gene. This CDR3 region has 14 residues. Germline CDR1 reads LNHDA; CDR2 reads SQIVND (reference sequence). The CDR3 loop is CASSKLGTEYEQYF. DNA for the CDR3: TGTGCCAGTAGTAAGTTGGGGACAGAGTACGAGCAGTACTTC.

This chain uses TRBV18 with TRBJ2-3, with unresolved D. V lost 2 bases, J lost 0 bases, and 6 bases lay in between. Germline V CDR1 and CDR2: KGHSH, LQKENI. The CDR3 has 14 residues. For the CDR3, the DNA is TGTGCCAGCTCACCAGAGGTTAGCACAGATACGCAGTATTTT. Protein sequence: CASSPEVSTDTQYF.

The V and J genes are TRBV30 and TRBJ1-6; TRBD1 is a possible D gene (6 bases). V was clipped by 2 bases and J by 5 bases, with 10 bases between them. The germline gives CDR1 GTSNPN, CDR2 SVGIG (reference sequence). There are 14 residues in the CDR3. CDR3 protein: CAWSRTDHNSPLHF. The CDR3 coding sequence is TGTGCCTGGAGTCGGACAGACCATAATTCACCCCTCCACTTT.

This rearrangement joins TRBV5-8 to TRBJ1-2; D is perhaps TRBD1 (5 bases). Germline V gives CDR1 SGHTS, CDR2 YDEGEE. The CDR3 sequence is 16 residues long. V gave up 2 bases and J gave up 4 bases, with 18 bases separating them. The CDR3: CASSFRQGFSLYGYTF. The CDR3, as DNA: TGTGCCAGCAGCTTCAGGCAGGGTTTCTCCCTCTATGGCTACACCTTC.

J is TRBJ2-3 and V is TRBV21-1; the table's D gene call, TRBD2, was not cross checked with the DNA. TRBV21-1 is designated a pseudogene. The CDR3 length is 19 residues. CDR3 sequence (DNA): TGTGCCAGCAGCAAAGCGGGGGCTAGCGGGGGGAGATCCACAGATACGCAGTATTTT. Translation gives CASSKAGASGGRSTDTQYF.

J is TRBJ2-5 and V is TRBV5-4; possible D gene TRBD2, 5 bases. Deletions cut 4 bases from V and 2 bases from J, with 15 bases between. This CDR3 is built from 15 residues. Germline CDR1 is SGHNT and CDR2 is YYREEE (reference sequence). CDR3 DNA sequence: TGTGCCAGCAGCATGGCCGGACTGCAACAAGAGACCCAGTACTTC. Protein product: CASSMAGLQQETQYF.

This clone was seen just once. The gene calls are TRBV5-1 and TRBJ1-4; a possible D gene is TRBD1 (5 bases). The CDR3 covers 15 residues. V shed 4 bases and J shed 0 bases, with 10 bases lying between them. Germline V gene sequence: CDR1 SGHRS, CDR2 YFSETQ. The CDR3 sequence is CASSVIGATNEKLFF. In nucleotides, the CDR3 is TGCGCCAGCAGCGTCATAGGGGCAACTAATGAAAAACTGTTTTTT.

V gene TRBV4-2 combines with J gene TRBJ2-7; 13 nucleotides agree with TRBD2. After removal of 2 bases from V and 5 bases from J, the junction contained 6 bases not matched to a gene. The CDR3 length is 16 residues. Germline V gene data show CDR1 as LGHNA and CDR2 as YNFKEQ. The CDR3 nucleotides read TGTGCCAGCAGCCAACTACGGACTAGCGGGGGTGACGAGCAGTACTTC. This sequence encodes CASSQLRTSGGDEQYF.

In this sample, this clone turned up a few times. The chain recombines TRBV4-2 with TRBJ1-4; tentatively, D is TRBD1 (5 bases). CDR3 length: 15 amino acids. V dropped 0 bases and J dropped 12 bases, with 17 bases sitting between them. CDR1 is LGHNA, CDR2 YNFKEQ, per germline. Written as DNA, the CDR3 is TGTGCCAGCAGCCAAGACCCGGGACTGACAAGGGAACTGTTTTTT. As protein: CASSQDPGLTRELFF.

J is TRBJ2-3 and V is TRBV6-2 or TRBV6-3; TRBD2 might be the D (6 bases). This CDR3 is 12 amino acids long. Trimming stripped 4 bases from V and 8 bases from J, with 10 bases between. Germline assignment: CDR1 MNHEY and CDR2 SVGEGT. DNA of the CDR3: TGTGCCAGCAGTTCCGCCGGGAGTACGCAGTATTTT. Translating it yields CASSSAGSTQYF.

In its sample, this clone was seen once. This CDR3 is also generated by other DNA sequences in the sample. The chain links TRBV28 to TRBJ1-5; no clear D gene. CDR1 is MDHEN, CDR2 SYDVKM, per germline. This CDR3 region has 11 residues. With 4 bases removed from V and 7 bases from J, the gap between germline ends came to 5 bases. Here the CDR3 reads CASSSRQPQHF. The DNA for the CDR3 is TGTGCCAGCAGTTCACGGCAGCCCCAGCATTTT.

The chain employs TRBV3-1 (or the pseudogene TRBV3-2) and TRBJ2-5, with D possibly TRBD1 on 5 matching bases. The CDR3 is 16 amino acids. The V gene's germline CDR1 is LGHDT and CDR2 YNNKEL (reference sequence). Trimming removed 2 bases at V and 3 bases at J, with 16 bases between. The DNA for the CDR3 is TGTGCCAGCAGCCAATCTGCTAGTGGGGCTAAAGAGACCCAGTACTTC. Translated, it gives CASSQSASGAKETQYF.

This clone came up many times. As DNA, the CDR3 is TGTGCCAGCAGTTACTCGAGGCAGGGCGCTGGAAACACCATATATTTT. This encodes CASSYSRQGAGNTIYF. The J gene is TRBJ1-3, the V gene TRBV6-5; D possibly corresponds to TRBD1 (5 bases). CDR1 and CDR2 (germline): MNHEY, SVGAGI. Trimming stripped 0 bases from V and 2 bases from J, with 11 bases between. The CDR3 is made up of 16 amino acids.

This clone was seen a single time. The chain couples TRBV6-1 to TRBJ2-2, with 7 nucleotides matching TRBD1. V shed 4 bases, J shed 5 bases, and the junction held 10 bases outside the gene matches. This CDR3 contains 16 residues. Germline CDR1 is MNHNS and CDR2 is SASEGT. CDR3 DNA: TGTGCCAGCAGTGCCCTTACAGGGGTGTCTACCGGGGAGCTGTTTTTT. This translates into CASSALTGVSTGELFF.

The rearrangement uses TRBV11-2 and TRBJ2-1, with D maybe TRBD2 (5 bases). Trimming cost V 5 bases and J 2 bases, with 16 bases left between them. From germline, CDR1 is SGHAT and CDR2 FQNNGV. The CDR3 is made up of 16 amino acids. CDR3: CASSQRKSGTYNEQFF. The CDR3 nucleotides read TGTGCCAGCAGCCAAAGGAAATCCGGGACCTACAATGAGCAGTTCTTC. The entire variable domain, with the rest obtained from reference TRBV11-2 and TRBJ2-1, is as follows: EAGVAQSPRYKIIEKRQSVAFWCNPISGHATLYWYQQILGQGPKLLIQFQNNGVVDDSQLPKDRFSAERLKGVDSTLKIQPAKLEDSAVYLCASSQRKSGTYNEQFFGPGTRLTVL.